This T cell receptor beta chain was identified in a study of shared clonotypes between healthy human individuals. Sequencing used immunoSEQ multiplex PCR; TCRdb keeps in-frame clones, though not all of them. This table has around 510,000 clones, around 95% appearing once. Worth noting for this clone: Its antigen is currently unknown. Distinct nucleotide sequences in the sample also encode this CDR3.

Per the germline V gene, CDR1 is SGHRS and CDR2 is YFSETQ. Trimming took off 4 bases at V and 1 base at J, with 12 bases between the two ends. The CDR3 spans 14 residues. Study-wide points: Clonotypes that were shared across four donors made up roughly 5% of naive CD4 clonotypes.

This TCR derives from a woman in her twenties or thirties in good health. Sample: naive CD4+ T cells sorted from blood. This sample's subset: CD45RA+ positively selected. The chain uses TRBV5-1 and TRBJ2-7; TRBD2 might be the D (5 bases). CDR3 in amino acids: CASSLGLSSYEQYF. In DNA, the CDR3 is TGCGCCAGCAGCCTCGGACTTTCATCCTACGAGCAGTACTTC.